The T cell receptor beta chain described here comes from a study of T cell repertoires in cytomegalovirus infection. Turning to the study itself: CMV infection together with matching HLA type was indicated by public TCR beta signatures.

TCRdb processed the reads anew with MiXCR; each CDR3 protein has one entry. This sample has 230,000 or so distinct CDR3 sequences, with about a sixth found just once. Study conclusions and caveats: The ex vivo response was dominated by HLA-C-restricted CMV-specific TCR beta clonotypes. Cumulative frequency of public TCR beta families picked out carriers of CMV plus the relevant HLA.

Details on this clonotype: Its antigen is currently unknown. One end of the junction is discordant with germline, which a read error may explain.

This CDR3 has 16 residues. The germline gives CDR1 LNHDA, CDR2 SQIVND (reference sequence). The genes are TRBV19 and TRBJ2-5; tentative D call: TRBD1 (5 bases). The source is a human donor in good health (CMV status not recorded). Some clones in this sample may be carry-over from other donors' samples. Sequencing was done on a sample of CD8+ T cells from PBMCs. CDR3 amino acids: CTSSGAGRRGQETQYF. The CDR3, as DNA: TGTACCAGTAGTGGAGCAGGGCGAAGAGGCCAAGAGACCCAGTACTTC.